These 30 T cell receptor beta chains originate from one sample sequenced in a study of low-dose radiotherapy and immunotherapy resistance in tumors. TCRs were put through 20 PCR cycles of amplification with Phusion. A constant-region primer and the V-primer adapter served as the primer pair. TCRdb reprocessed the reads via MiXCR and lists one record per CDR3 protein. The sample carries some 45,000 distinct CDR3 sequences, approximately 12% recorded once. Time point defined: before trial treatment. This specimen was PBMCs, taken before treatment. The source of these receptors is a female donor with ovarian cancer.

This clonotype has at least ten counts. The V call is TRBV12-5, the J call TRBJ2-1; the D is unclear. Trimming left V 1 base short and J 6 bases short, with 16 bases between. CDR1 and CDR2 from the germline V gene are LGHNT and FRNRAP. This CDR3 is 16 amino acids long. The CDR3, as DNA: TGTGCTAGTGGTTTGGACGCAGGCGCGATCTCCAATGAGCAGTTCTTC. Translation gives CASGLDAGAISNEQFF.

In its sample, this clonotype was seen many times. The V and J genes are TRBV7-9 and TRBJ2-2; no reliable D call. The V gene lost 1 base and the J gene lost 6 bases, with 6 bases spanning the gap. The germline V gene encodes CDR1 SEHNR and CDR2 FQNEAQ (reference sequence). The CDR3 has 13 residues. The CDR3 loop reads CASSLEGAGELFF. CDR3 nucleotides: TGTGCCAGCAGCTTAGAGGGCGCCGGGGAGCTGTTTTTT.

In this sample, this clonotype turned up once. The chain couples TRBV6-8 to TRBJ1-2; 9 bases match TRBD1. Trimming took 5 bases from V and 4 from J; bases not matched to a gene: 11. Germline V gene sequence: CDR1 MNHGY, CDR2 SAAAGT. This CDR3 contains 16 residues. The CDR3 is CASSEALGQGIYGYTF. Written as DNA, the CDR3 is TGTGCCAGCAGTGAAGCCCTCGGACAGGGGATCTATGGCTACACCTTC.

The rearrangement links TRBV28 to TRBJ1-1; D might be TRBD1 (6 bases). CDR1 and CDR2 (germline): MDHEN, SYDVKM. This CDR3 contains 15 residues. Trimming took off 4 bases at V and 3 bases at J, with 15 bases between the two ends. The CDR3 coding sequence is TGTGCCAGCAGTTCCCAACCGGGACACTACACTGAAGCTTTCTTT. It yields the protein CASSSQPGHYTEAFF. Using reference TRBV28 and TRBJ1-1 for the parts outside the CDR3, the full variable domain is DVKVTQSSRYLVKRTGEKVFLECVQDMDHENMFWYRQDPGLGLRLIYFSYDVKMKEKGDIPEGYSVSREKKERFSLILESASTNQTSMYLCASSSQPGHYTEAFFGQGTRLTVV.

This clonotype was seen a handful of times. This chain links TRBV5-1 with TRBJ2-3; unclear D gene. The V and J ends lost 2 bases and 6 bases respectively, with 10 bases between them. The germline V gene encodes CDR1 SGHRS and CDR2 YFSETQ. The CDR3 is 13 residues long. The CDR3: CASSLRPSDTQYF. Here the CDR3 DNA reads TGCGCCAGCAGCTTACGGCCGTCTGATACGCAGTATTTT.

Ten or more counts support this clonotype. The J gene is TRBJ2-2, the V gene TRBV3-1; 7 bases map to TRBD1. The CDR3 totals 16 residues. V trimming: 4 bases; J trimming: 1 base; junction bases outside the gene matches: 6. Germline V gene data show CDR1 as LGHDT and CDR2 as YNNKEL (reference sequence). CDR3 DNA: TGTGCCAGCAGCCTATCGAGGACAGGGAACACCGGGGAGCTGTTTTTT. Translation gives CASSLSRTGNTGELFF.

There are many counts of this clonotype. The chain employs TRBV7-3 and TRBJ2-1; 11 positions agree with TRBD2. The CDR3 is 15 residues long. The ends lost 2 bases at V and 4 bases at J; junction bases unmatched: 1. CDR1 and CDR2 from the germline V gene are SGHTA and FQGTGA. CDR3 residues: CASSLGLAGYNEQFF. DNA for the CDR3: TGTGCCAGCAGCTTAGGACTAGCGGGTTACAATGAGCAGTTCTTC.

In this sample, this clonotype turned up many times. The genes are TRBV20-1 and TRBJ2-7; 10 nucleotides agree with TRBD1. The length of the CDR3 is 15 residues. Germline V CDR1 and CDR2: DFQATT, SNEGSKA (reference sequence). V was clipped by 0 bases and J by 2 bases; unmatched bases: 4. CDR3 sequence (DNA): TGCAGTGCTAGAGATATGGGACAGGGGACCTACGAGCAGTACTTC. Translation gives CSARDMGQGTYEQYF.

The rearrangement joins TRBV12-3 or TRBV12-4 to TRBJ2-7, with unresolved D. Trimming took off 7 bases at V and 4 bases at J, with 14 bases between the two ends. The CDR3 is 13 amino acids. Here the CDR3 reads CASTETDGYEQYF. Written as DNA, the CDR3 is TGTGCCAGCACCGAGACGGACGGTTACGAGCAGTACTTC.

At least ten counts were recorded for this clonotype. This chain uses TRBV6-6 with TRBJ1-5; 7 bases agree with TRBD1. The CDR3 totals 14 residues. Germline V gene data show CDR1 as MNHNY and CDR2 as SVGAGI (reference sequence). The junction had 3 bases not matched to a gene; V was cut back by 5 bases and J by 2 bases. Written as DNA, the CDR3 is TGTGCCAGCAGTCAAACAGGGGGCAATCAGCCCCAGCATTTT. Its protein is CASSQTGGNQPQHF.

This clonotype has more than one count but fewer than ten. CDR3 amino acids: CASSLQGVNEQYF. CDR3 DNA sequence: TGTGCCAGCAGTCTTCAGGGGGTCAACGAGCAGTACTTC. The chain uses TRBV2 and TRBJ2-7; 7 nucleotides match TRBD1. The CDR3 has 13 residues. The V gene's germline CDR1 is SNHLY and CDR2 FYNNEI. With V trimmed by 5 bases and J by 5 bases, 6 bases remained unmatched.

This clonotype occurred many times. The chain carries TRBV12-3 or TRBV12-4 and TRBJ2-7; 8 bases are shared with TRBD2. The length of the CDR3 is 16 residues. The ends lost 10 bases at V and 3 bases at J; junction bases unmatched: 17. The CDR3 loop is CAINPRGGQIIYEQYF. The CDR3 region has the DNA TGTGCCATCAACCCCCGCGGGGGGCAGATAATCTACGAGCAGTACTTC.

Ten or more counts support this clonotype. The junction shows a germline mismatch at one end, possibly a read error. The chain uses TRBV5-6 and TRBJ2-1; 11 nucleotides align to TRBD2. There are 14 residues in the CDR3. The germline gives CDR1 SGHDT, CDR2 YYEEEE. The CDR3 loop is CASILELAGDEQFF. CDR3 DNA sequence: TGTGCCAGCATCTTGGAACTAGCGGGGGATGAGCAGTTCTTC.

This clonotype was observed many times. The chain couples TRBV4-1 to TRBJ1-5, with D perhaps matching TRBD1 (5 bases). Germline lookup yields CDR1 MGHRA and CDR2 YSYEKL. The CDR3 has 16 residues. V was clipped by 3 bases and J by 6 bases, with 18 bases between them. The chain's CDR3 is CASSHPGLQSVQPQHF. The CDR3 DNA reads TGCGCCAGCAGCCACCCGGGGCTCCAGTCGGTTCAGCCCCAGCATTTT.

A remark on this clonotype: One base separates it from a far larger clone, so it is likely a read error. The V and J genes are TRBV7-8 and TRBJ2-7; 8 bases are shared with TRBD1. Germline CDR1 is SGHVS and CDR2 is FQNEAQ. The length of the CDR3 is 19 residues. The trim removed 3 bases at V and 7 bases at J, leaving 23 bases unmatched. In DNA form, the CDR3 reads TGTGCCAGCAGCTTCCCCGGACAGGGAACGGATGGGGTATACAATGAGCAGTACTTC. Its protein is CASSFPGQGTDGVYNEQYF.

This clonotype was seen many times. V is TRBV6-1 and J is TRBJ2-7, with D perhaps matching TRBD1 or TRBD2 (6 bases each). The length of the CDR3 is 15 residues. Germline loops: CDR1 MNHNS, CDR2 SASEGT. V lost 6 bases and J 3 bases, leaving 18 bases between the germline ends. CDR3 nucleotides: TGTGCCAGCAGCGCCGGGGGACATAAACTCTACGAGCAGTACTTC. Protein: CASSAGGHKLYEQYF.

This clonotype came up many times. The chain joins TRBV5-1 to TRBJ2-7, with D unresolved. Germline V gene lookup returns CDR1 SGHRS and CDR2 YFSETQ. The CDR3 consists of 15 residues. V lost 2 bases to trimming and J lost 0 bases, with 12 bases between them. CDR3 in DNA: TGCGCCAGCAGCTTTAACACGGCGAGCTCCTACGAGCAGTACTTC. As protein: CASSFNTASSYEQYF.

This clonotype was recorded many times. The chain has TRBV19 and TRBJ2-1; 10 bases map to TRBD1. V was clipped by 4 bases and J by 3 bases; unmatched bases: 9. CDR3 size: 17 residues. Looked up from germline, CDR1 is LNHDA and CDR2 is SQIVND (reference sequence). For the CDR3, the DNA is TGTGCCAGTAGTAACTCGCGGACAGGGGGAATCTACAATGAGCAGTTCTTC. It yields the protein CASSNSRTGGIYNEQFF.

In its sample, this clonotype was seen many times. The gene calls are TRBV18 and TRBJ1-6; perhaps TRBD1 as D (5 bases). Trimming took 6 bases from V and 6 from J, leaving 18 bases between them. Per germline, CDR1 KGHSH and CDR2 LQKENI. The CDR3 loop spans 16 amino acids. The CDR3 spells CASSPDRPGTNSPLHF. The CDR3 DNA follows: TGTGCCAGCTCGCCCGACCGACCGGGGACTAATTCACCCCTCCACTTT.

This clonotype was detected once. A read error is likely here: a far larger clone is one base away. The V and J genes are TRBV6-2 or TRBV6-3 and TRBJ1-1, with D possibly TRBD1 on 6 matching bases. CDR1 MNHEY and CDR2 SVGEGT come from the germline V gene. This CDR3 comprises 13 residues. V lost 5 bases to trimming and J lost 6 bases, with 13 bases between them. Here the CDR3 reads CASSTRTAPEAFF. As DNA, the CDR3 is TGTGCCAGCAGTACTAGGACAGCGCCTGAAGCTTTCTTT.

The table lists this clonotype with a few counts. A far more abundant clone sits one base away, making this likely a read error. CDR3 in DNA: TGCGCCAGCAGCTACGAGGGGCCCCCAGTCGACGAGCAGTTCTTC. Residues: CASSYEGPPVDEQFF. This sequence joins TRBV5-1 and TRBJ2-1, with D perhaps assigned TRBD1 or TRBD2 (5 bases each). The CDR3 has 15 amino acids. The V and J ends lost 3 bases and 10 bases respectively, with 20 bases between them. Germline-derived CDR1 and CDR2 are SGHRS and YFSETQ.

In this sample, this clonotype turned up many times. This chain links TRBV4-1 with TRBJ1-1; D remains ambiguous. The CDR3 totals 15 residues. The V and J ends lost 3 bases and 1 base respectively, with 12 bases between them. Germline V gene sequence: CDR1 MGHRA, CDR2 YSYEKL. CDR3 sequence reads: CASSQAGLGNTEAFF. DNA of the CDR3: TGCGCCAGCAGCCAGGCGGGTTTGGGGAACACTGAAGCTTTCTTT.

This clonotype occurred many times. This chain joins TRBV5-1 and TRBJ1-1; the D is unclear. Germline loops: CDR1 SGHRS, CDR2 YFSETQ. The V gene lost 7 bases and the J gene lost 4 bases, with 17 bases spanning the gap. CDR3 length: 14 amino acids. The chain's CDR3 is CASPSAAVGTEAFF. Here the CDR3 DNA reads TGCGCCAGCCCCTCGGCGGCTGTGGGCACTGAAGCTTTCTTT.

This clonotype has at least ten counts. This chain connects TRBV3-1 to TRBJ1-2; D is possibly TRBD1 (6 bases). This CDR3 contains 18 residues. Germline CDR1 is LGHDT and CDR2 is YNNKEL (reference sequence). The V end lost 3 bases, the J end lost 8 bases, and 28 bases lay between the germline ends. For the CDR3, the DNA is TGTGCCAGCAGCCAGAAGGGACACCAGAAAAGCTCTAAGGGGGGCTACACCTTC. It translates to CASSQKGHQKSSKGGYTF.

The sample holds many counts of this clonotype. The rearrangement joins TRBV5-4 to TRBJ2-2, with TRBD2 matching over 10 bases. V shed 5 bases, J shed 4 bases, and the junction held 8 bases outside the gene matches. Germline V gives CDR1 SGHNT, CDR2 YYREEE (reference sequence). The CDR3 spans 16 residues. CDR3 sequence reads: CASRQRTSGATGELFF. The DNA of the CDR3 is TGTGCCAGCAGGCAGAGGACTAGCGGAGCCACCGGGGAGCTGTTTTTT.

The V and J genes are TRBV11-1 and TRBJ2-2; the D gene could be TRBD1 or TRBD2 (5 bases each). Looked up from germline, CDR1 is SGHAT and CDR2 is FQDESV (reference sequence). The CDR3 loop spans 16 amino acids. Between the trimmed V and J ends, which lost 5 bases and 1 base, there was a span of 14 bases. The CDR3 DNA reads as TGTGCCAGCAGCCCCTCCGGGACCGTGAACACCGGGGAGCTGTTTTTT. It encodes CASSPSGTVNTGELFF. The entire variable domain, with the rest obtained from reference TRBV11-1 and TRBJ2-2, is as follows: EAEVAQSPRYKITEKSQAVAFWCDPISGHATLYWYRQILGQGPELLVQFQDESVVDDSQLPKDRFSAERLKGVDSTLKIQPAELGDSAMYLCASSPSGTVNTGELFFGEGSRLTVL.

This clonotype was detected many times. The genes are TRBV5-1 and TRBJ1-1; the D gene is possibly TRBD1 (6 bases). V lost 4 bases and J lost 4, with 17 bases in between. Germline CDR1 and CDR2: SGHRS and YFSETQ. The CDR3 runs 15 residues. In DNA, the CDR3 is TGCGCCAGCAGCGCCGCACAGGGAAGTTTCACTGAAGCTTTCTTT. The encoded protein is CASSAAQGSFTEAFF.

This clonotype occurred many times. The chain has TRBV27 and TRBJ1-2; 8 bases match TRBD1. In germline, CDR1 is MNHEY, CDR2 SMNVEV (reference sequence). This CDR3 spans 14 amino acids. The junction had 9 bases not matched to a gene; V was cut back by 5 bases and J by 7 bases. The CDR3 spells CASSPIQGAGGYTF. The CDR3 DNA reads as TGTGCCAGCAGTCCTATTCAGGGGGCTGGTGGCTACACCTTC.

The genes are TRBV5-1 and TRBJ2-3; possible D gene TRBD2, 5 bases. The CDR3 sequence is 16 residues long. The germline V gene has CDR1 SGHRS and CDR2 YFSETQ. The germline V and J ends were trimmed by 6 bases and 4 bases, with 21 bases remaining between them. The CDR3 is CASTPIGGLRADTQYF. In nucleotides, the CDR3 is TGCGCCAGCACCCCAATCGGAGGATTGAGGGCAGATACGCAGTATTTT.

This clonotype was observed at least ten times. The CDR3 DNA reads as TGCAGTGCGGCACAGAGCGGCACTGAAGCTTTCTTT. Translating it yields CSAAQSGTEAFF. The chain uses TRBV20-1 and TRBJ1-1; D is unresolved. The CDR3 contains 12 residues. Between the trimmed V and J ends, which lost 6 bases and 4 bases, there was a span of 12 bases. Germline-derived CDR1 and CDR2 are DFQATT and SNEGSKA (reference sequence).